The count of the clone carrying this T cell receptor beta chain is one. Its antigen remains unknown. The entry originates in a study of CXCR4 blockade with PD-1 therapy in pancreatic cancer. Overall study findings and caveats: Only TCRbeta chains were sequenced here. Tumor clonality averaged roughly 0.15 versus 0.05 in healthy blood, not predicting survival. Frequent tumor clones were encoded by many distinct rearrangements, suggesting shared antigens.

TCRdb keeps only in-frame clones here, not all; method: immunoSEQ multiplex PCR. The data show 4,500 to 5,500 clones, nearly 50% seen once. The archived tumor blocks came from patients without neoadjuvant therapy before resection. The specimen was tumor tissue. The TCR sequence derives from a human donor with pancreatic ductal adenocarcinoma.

The CDR3 here is CAWTGPGANEQFF. The CDR3, as DNA: TGTGCCTGGACCGGGCCAGGGGCGAATGAGCAGTTCTTC. This rearrangement joins TRBV30 to TRBJ2-1; a possible D gene is TRBD1 (6 bases). V lost 4 bases and J lost 7, with 14 bases in between. The CDR3 totals 13 residues. Germline V gene data show CDR1 as GTSNPN and CDR2 as SVGIG (reference sequence).